The rows below give T cell receptor beta chains drawn from one sample of a study of T cells in Graves' hyperthyroidism and ophthalmopathy. TCRdb processed the multiplex PCR reads anew with MiXCR; each CDR3 protein has one entry. The sample contains about 260,000 distinct CDR3 sequences, about a sixth of which appear only once. The specimen sequenced was blood. Source of these receptors: a woman aged 18-29 years with Graves' ophthalmopathy. Each CDR3 is given with its conserved first and last residue. Clone size, where shown, is once, few, many, or a class for clones that have expanded.

many,TRBJ1-1,TRBV28,CASSDDREIIRAFF
many,TRBJ1-1,TRBV29-1,CSPKAGVAEAFF
many,TRBJ1-5,TRBV18,CASSRTGEVQPQHF
many,TRBJ1-1,TRBV10-1,CASSEGFAGNTEAFF
many,TRBJ1-4,TRBV7-9,CASSRGTDNEKLFF
-,TRBJ2-3,TRBV19,CASRMTGGRTDTQYF
many,TRBJ1-2,TRBV7-9,CASSLRQGGNGYTF
many,TRBJ1-4,TRBV18,CASSPGREKLFF
many,TRBJ2-1,TRBV30,CAWSWRSASYNEQFF
many,TRBJ2-3,TRBV20-1,CSARDGRTQYF
many,TRBJ2-1,TRBV29-1,CSVAGGSGNEQFF
many,TRBJ1-1,TRBV2,CASSARGFENTEAFF
many,TRBJ2-3,TRBV20-1,CSASGDTDTQYF
-,TRBJ1-1,TRBV4-1,CASSQDQGVNTEAFF
-,TRBJ2-3,TRBV7-4,CASSFWTSGADTQYF
many,TRBJ2-7,TRBV11-3,CASSLGVTPISYEQYF
-,TRBJ2-5,TRBV6-2/TRBV6-3,CASSVDYQAQTQYF
many,TRBJ1-2,TRBV28,CASSSPFQGGNYGYTF
-,TRBJ1-5,TRBV6-5,CASSLQGFQPQHF
many,TRBJ1-1,TRBV18,CASSPTGGTEAFF
many,TRBJ2-1,TRBV9,CASSVASGPNEQFF
-,TRBJ2-1,TRBV5-6,CASSWDRGRDDEQFF
few,TRBJ2-2,TRBV7-9,CASSLLGQAGELFF
many,TRBJ1-5,TRBV6-1,CASSKSRDFGNQPQHF
many,TRBJ2-7,TRBV24-1,CATSAGLAGGEQYF
-,TRBJ1-6,TRBV7-2,CASSLNQANNSPLHF
many,TRBJ1-3,TRBV18,CASSSGTGSGNTIYF